This T cell receptor (beta chain) was identified during a study of blood T cell repertoires in COVID-19. Background on the study: The study drew acute and convalescent COVID-19 samples from the United States, Italy and Spain. T cells, B-cell-depleted T cells, or PBMCs provided the cDNA or gDNA that served as material.

CDR3 length: 17 residues. CDR1 is SNHLY, CDR2 FYNNEI, per germline. The ends lost 8 bases at V and 0 bases at J; junction bases unmatched: 12. In the authors' methods: The assay estimated nucleated cells by amplifying reference gene primers. Assay: immunoSEQ multiplex PCR; the TCRdb copy retains only in-frame clones and omits some. That table gives V, J and clone size, and the DNA gave D and trimming. There are about 64,000 clones in the sample; about 88% occur only once, and approximately 40% lies in the top ten. The V gene is TRBV2, the J gene TRBJ1-5, with 8 bases identical to TRBD1. This TCR was sampled from a woman aged 55-69 years with COVID-19, enrolled during active disease. Source material: peripheral blood. In DNA form, the CDR3 reads TGTGCCAGCTCGGGTGACAGGGGCCCCTATAGCAATCAGCCCCAGCATTTT. Residues: CASSGDRGPYSNQPQHF.